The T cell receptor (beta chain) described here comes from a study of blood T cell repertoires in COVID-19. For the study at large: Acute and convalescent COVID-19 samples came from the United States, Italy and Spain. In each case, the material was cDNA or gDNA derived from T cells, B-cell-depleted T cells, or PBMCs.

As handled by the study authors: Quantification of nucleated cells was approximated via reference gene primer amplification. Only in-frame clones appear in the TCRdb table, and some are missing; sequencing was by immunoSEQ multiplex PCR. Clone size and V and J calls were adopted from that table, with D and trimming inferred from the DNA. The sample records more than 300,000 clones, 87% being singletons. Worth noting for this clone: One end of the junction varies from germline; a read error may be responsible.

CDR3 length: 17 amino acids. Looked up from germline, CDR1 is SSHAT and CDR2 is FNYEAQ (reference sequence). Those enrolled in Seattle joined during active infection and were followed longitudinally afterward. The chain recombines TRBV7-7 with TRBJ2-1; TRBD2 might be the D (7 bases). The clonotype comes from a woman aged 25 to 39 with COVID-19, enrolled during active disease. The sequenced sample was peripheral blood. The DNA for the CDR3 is TGTGCTAGCAGCTTAGAGGGCGGGGGCGGTCTCTACAATGAGCAGTTCTTC. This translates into CASSLEGGGGLYNEQFF.